One sample yielded the 2 T cell receptor beta chains listed below, sequenced in a study of shared clonotypes between healthy human individuals. The assay was immunoSEQ multiplex PCR, and TCRdb's table has in-frame clones only and misses some. The sample has around 2,000,000 clones, 85% to 95% seen once. CD45RO negativity and positive selection for CCR7 defined naive CD8 cells, a population that excluded terminally differentiated effector memory CD45RA+ cells. Sequencing used naive CD8+ T cells from PBMCs. These receptors originate from a man aged 18 to 29 in good health. Some clones in this sample may be carry-over from other donors' samples.

The chain links TRBV7-9 to TRBJ2-1; D possibly matches TRBD1 or TRBD2 (5 bases each). The V gene lost 4 bases and the J gene lost 3 bases, with 16 bases spanning the gap. The germline gives CDR1 SEHNR, CDR2 FQNEAQ (reference sequence). The CDR3 is made up of 16 amino acids. The CDR3 DNA sequence: TGTGCCAGCAGCTGGGGGAATAGGACGGGCTACAATGAGCAGTTCTTC. Protein sequence: CASSWGNRTGYNEQFF.

This chain joins TRBV4-1 and TRBJ2-1, with TRBD2 matching 15 bases. The germline V gene encodes CDR1 MGHRA and CDR2 YSYEKL. The CDR3 covers 17 residues. V lost 4 bases and J lost 3; bases outside the gene matches: 4. In nucleotides, the CDR3 is TGCGCCAGCAGCCTGATGGGACTAGCGGGAGGCTACAATGAGCAGTTCTTC. Translation: CASSLMGLAGGYNEQFF.